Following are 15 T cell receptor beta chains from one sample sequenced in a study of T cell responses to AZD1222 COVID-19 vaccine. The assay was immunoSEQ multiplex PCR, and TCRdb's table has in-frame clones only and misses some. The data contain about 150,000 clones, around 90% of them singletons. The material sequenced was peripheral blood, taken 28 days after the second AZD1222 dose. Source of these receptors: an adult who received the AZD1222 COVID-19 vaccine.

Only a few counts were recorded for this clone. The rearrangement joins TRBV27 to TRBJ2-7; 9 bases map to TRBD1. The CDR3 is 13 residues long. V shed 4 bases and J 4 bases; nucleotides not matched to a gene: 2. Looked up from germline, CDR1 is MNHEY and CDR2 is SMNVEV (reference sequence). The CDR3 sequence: CASSWGQGYEQYF. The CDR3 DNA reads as TGTGCCAGCAGTTGGGGACAGGGTTACGAGCAGTACTTC.

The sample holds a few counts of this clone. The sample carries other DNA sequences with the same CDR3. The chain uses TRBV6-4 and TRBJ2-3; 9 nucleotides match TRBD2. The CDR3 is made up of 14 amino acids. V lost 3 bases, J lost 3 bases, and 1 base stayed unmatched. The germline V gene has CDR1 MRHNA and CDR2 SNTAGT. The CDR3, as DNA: TGTGCCAGCAGTGAAGCGGGAGGAACAGATACGCAGTATTTT. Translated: CASSEAGGTDTQYF.

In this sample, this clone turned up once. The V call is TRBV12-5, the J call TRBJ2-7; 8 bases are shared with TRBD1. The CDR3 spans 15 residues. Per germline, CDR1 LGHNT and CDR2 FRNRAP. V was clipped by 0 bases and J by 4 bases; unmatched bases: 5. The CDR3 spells CASGLVRQGWYEQYF. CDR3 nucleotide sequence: TGTGCTAGTGGTTTGGTTAGACAGGGGTGGTACGAGCAGTACTTC.

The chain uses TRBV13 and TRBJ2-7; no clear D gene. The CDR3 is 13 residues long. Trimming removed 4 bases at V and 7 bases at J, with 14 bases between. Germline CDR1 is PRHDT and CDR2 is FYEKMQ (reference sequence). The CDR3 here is CASSSPTVAEQYF. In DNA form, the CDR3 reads TGTGCCAGCAGCTCGCCGACGGTGGCGGAGCAGTACTTC.

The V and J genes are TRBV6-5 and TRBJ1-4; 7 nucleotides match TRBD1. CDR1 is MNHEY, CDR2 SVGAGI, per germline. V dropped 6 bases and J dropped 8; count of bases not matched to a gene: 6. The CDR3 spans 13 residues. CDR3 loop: CASRETGTEKLFF. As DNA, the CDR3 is TGTGCCAGCAGGGAGACAGGGACCGAAAAACTGTTTTTT.

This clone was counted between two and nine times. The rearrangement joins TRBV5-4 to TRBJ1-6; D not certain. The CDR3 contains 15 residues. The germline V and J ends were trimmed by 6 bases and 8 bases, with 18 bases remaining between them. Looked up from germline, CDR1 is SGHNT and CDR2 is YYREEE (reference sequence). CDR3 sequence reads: CASTSAGVVDSPLHF. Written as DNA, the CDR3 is TGTGCCAGCACATCAGCAGGAGTTGTTGATTCACCCCTCCACTTT.

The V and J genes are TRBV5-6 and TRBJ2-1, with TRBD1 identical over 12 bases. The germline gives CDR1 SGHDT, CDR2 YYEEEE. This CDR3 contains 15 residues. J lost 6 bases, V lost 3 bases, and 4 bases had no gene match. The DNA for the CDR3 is TGTGCCAGCAGCTACGGGACAGGGGGCACCAATGAGCAGTTCTTC. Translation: CASSYGTGGTNEQFF.

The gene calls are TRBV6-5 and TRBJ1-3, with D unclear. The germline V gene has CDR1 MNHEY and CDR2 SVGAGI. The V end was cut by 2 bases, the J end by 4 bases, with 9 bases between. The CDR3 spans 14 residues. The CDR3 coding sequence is TGTGCCAGCAGTTACGGGGAGGCGGGAAACACCATATATTTT. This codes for CASSYGEAGNTIYF.

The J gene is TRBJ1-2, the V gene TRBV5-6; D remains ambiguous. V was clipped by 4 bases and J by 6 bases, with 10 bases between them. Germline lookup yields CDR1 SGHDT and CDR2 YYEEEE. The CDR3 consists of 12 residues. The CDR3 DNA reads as TGTGCCAGCAGCCCGATGACCCATGGCTACACCTTC. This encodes CASSPMTHGYTF.

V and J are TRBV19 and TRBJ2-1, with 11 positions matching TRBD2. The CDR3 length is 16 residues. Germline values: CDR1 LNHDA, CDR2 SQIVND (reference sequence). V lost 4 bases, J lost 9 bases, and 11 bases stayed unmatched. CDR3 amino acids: CASSKGVAGGPGEQFF. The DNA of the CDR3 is TGTGCCAGTAGTAAGGGTGTAGCGGGGGGGCCGGGTGAGCAGTTCTTC.

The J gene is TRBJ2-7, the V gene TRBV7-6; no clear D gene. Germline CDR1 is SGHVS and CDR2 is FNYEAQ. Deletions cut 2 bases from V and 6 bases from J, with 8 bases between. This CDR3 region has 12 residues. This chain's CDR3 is CASSLILGEQYF. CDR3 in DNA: TGTGCCAGCAGCTTAATACTGGGCGAGCAGTACTTC.

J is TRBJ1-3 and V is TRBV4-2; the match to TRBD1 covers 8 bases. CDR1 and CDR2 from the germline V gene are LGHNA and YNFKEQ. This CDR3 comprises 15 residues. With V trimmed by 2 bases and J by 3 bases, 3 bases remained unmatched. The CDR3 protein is CASSQKQGVGNTIYF. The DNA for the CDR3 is TGTGCCAGCAGCCAAAAACAGGGGGTTGGAAACACCATATATTTT.

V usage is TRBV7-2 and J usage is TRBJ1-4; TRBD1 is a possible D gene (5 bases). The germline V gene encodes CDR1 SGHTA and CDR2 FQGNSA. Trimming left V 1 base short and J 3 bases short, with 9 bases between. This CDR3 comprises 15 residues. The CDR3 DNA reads TGTGCCAGCAGCTTAGGTGGGGGACCTAATGAAAAACTGTTTTTT. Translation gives CASSLGGGPNEKLFF. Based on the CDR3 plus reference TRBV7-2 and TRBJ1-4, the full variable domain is GAGVSQSPSNKVTEKGKDVELRCDPISGHTALYWYRQSLGQGLEFLIYFQGNSAPDKSGLPSDRFSAERTGGSVSTLTIQRTQQEDSAVYLCASSLGGGPNEKLFFGSGTQLSVL.

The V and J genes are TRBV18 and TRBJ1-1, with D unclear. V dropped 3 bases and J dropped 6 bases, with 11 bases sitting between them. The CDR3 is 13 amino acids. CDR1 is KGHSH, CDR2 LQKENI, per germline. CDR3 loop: CASSPITVAEAFF. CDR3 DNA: TGTGCCAGCTCACCCATAACAGTCGCTGAAGCTTTCTTT.

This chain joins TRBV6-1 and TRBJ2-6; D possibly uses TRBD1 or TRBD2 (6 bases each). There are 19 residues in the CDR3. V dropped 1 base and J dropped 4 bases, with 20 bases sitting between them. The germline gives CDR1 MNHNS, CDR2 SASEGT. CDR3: CASSEGSVWGAGGANVLTF. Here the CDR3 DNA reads TGTGCCAGCAGTGAAGGTTCCGTGTGGGGGGCAGGAGGGGCCAACGTCCTGACTTTC.